The 9 T cell receptor beta chains listed next were all sequenced from one sample in a study of chemoradiotherapy in HPV16-positive cancers. Clones were read by immunoSEQ multiplex PCR, and TCRdb kept only the in-frame ones, dropping some. The table includes some 5,000 clones, about 96% detected once. Sequenced here: tumor tissue, sampled from a patient who underwent chemoradiotherapy. These receptors all stem from a human donor with HPV-associated anogenital cancer.

The chain couples TRBV27 to TRBJ2-2; TRBD2 might be the D (6 bases). Germline-derived CDR1 and CDR2 are MNHEY and SMNVEV (reference sequence). CDR3 length: 17 amino acids. V was shortened by 5 bases and J by 2 bases, with 18 bases between the two germline ends. CDR3 amino acids: CASSNVPPGTNTGELFF. CDR3 nucleotides: TGTGCCAGCAGTAACGTACCTCCGGGGACTAACACCGGGGAGCTGTTTTTT.

The V and J genes are TRBV6-1 and TRBJ1-6; D is ambiguous. The CDR3 length is 15 residues. V lost 6 bases, J lost 3 bases, and 12 bases lay in between. Germline V lookup: CDR1 MNHNS, CDR2 SASEGT. CDR3 coding DNA: TGTGCCAGCAGGTTTGGGGATAACTATAATTCACCCCTCCACTTT. The encoded protein is CASRFGDNYNSPLHF.

The chain employs TRBV5-1 and TRBJ2-3; 11 bases are a match to TRBD2. Germline assignment: CDR1 SGHRS and CDR2 YFSETQ. This CDR3 comprises 18 residues. V lost 3 bases and J lost 3; bases outside the gene matches: 12. CDR3 region: CASSSGLAGPKPTDTQYF. CDR3 nucleotides: TGCGCCAGCAGCTCTGGACTAGCGGGCCCCAAGCCTACAGATACGCAGTATTTT. Variable domain in full (rest from reference TRBV5-1 and TRBJ2-3): KAGVTQTPRYLIKTRGQQVTLSCSPISGHRSVSWYQQTPGQGLQFLFEYFSETQRNKGNFPGRFSGRQFSNSRSEMNVSTLELGDSALYLCASSSGLAGPKPTDTQYFGPGTRLTVL.

The genes are TRBV7-9 and TRBJ1-1, with D possibly being TRBD1 (6 bases). The V end was cut by 1 base, the J end by 0 bases, with 9 bases between. The CDR3 spans 15 residues. Germline lookup yields CDR1 SEHNR and CDR2 FQNEAQ (reference sequence). CDR3 sequence reads: CASSLVSGVNTEAFF. CDR3 nucleotide sequence: TGTGCCAGCAGCTTAGTATCAGGGGTGAACACTGAAGCTTTCTTT.

The J gene is TRBJ1-1, the V gene TRBV7-9; D not resolved. V lost 3 bases to trimming and J lost 0 bases, with 11 bases between them. The CDR3 has 15 residues. The germline V gene has CDR1 SEHNR and CDR2 FQNEAQ (reference sequence). The CDR3 DNA reads as TGTGCCAGCAGCTTGACTCGGACGGTGAACACTGAAGCTTTCTTT. Its protein is CASSLTRTVNTEAFF.

The rearrangement joins TRBV6-6 to TRBJ1-2; TRBD1 might be the D (6 bases). Germline CDR1 reads MNHNY; CDR2 reads SVGAGI (reference sequence). This CDR3 region has 14 residues. V dropped 2 bases and J dropped 5 bases, with 12 bases sitting between them. The CDR3 DNA reads as TGTGCCAGCAGTTACCCTGGACAGAGTTATGGCTACACCTTC. Protein: CASSYPGQSYGYTF.

This chain joins TRBV27 and TRBJ1-3; 11 bases are a match to TRBD1. With 3 bases clipped from V and 3 bases from J, the junction kept 4 bases outside the gene matches. This CDR3 has 16 amino acids. From germline, CDR1 is MNHEY and CDR2 SMNVEV (reference sequence). The CDR3 sequence: CASSLSGQGDGNTIYF. As DNA, the CDR3 is TGTGCCAGCAGTTTGTCGGGACAGGGGGATGGAAACACCATATATTTT.

The V and J genes are TRBV28 and TRBJ2-1; weak D call: TRBD2 (5 bases). Germline CDR1 is MDHEN and CDR2 is SYDVKM. CDR3 size: 15 residues. Trimming removed 2 bases from V and 0 bases from J, with 8 bases in between. DNA for the CDR3: TGTGCCAGCAGTTTAGGTGGAGGCTCCTACAATGAGCAGTTCTTC. Its translation is CASSLGGGSYNEQFF.

The chain is built from TRBV30 and TRBJ1-2; D call uncertain. V was shortened by 3 bases and J by 7 bases, with 18 bases between the two germline ends. The germline V gene has CDR1 GTSNPN and CDR2 SVGIG (reference sequence). The length of the CDR3 is 14 residues. CDR3 nucleotide sequence: TGTGCCTGGAGGCTGAGGACGGACCTATTTGGCTACACCTTC. This codes for CAWRLRTDLFGYTF.